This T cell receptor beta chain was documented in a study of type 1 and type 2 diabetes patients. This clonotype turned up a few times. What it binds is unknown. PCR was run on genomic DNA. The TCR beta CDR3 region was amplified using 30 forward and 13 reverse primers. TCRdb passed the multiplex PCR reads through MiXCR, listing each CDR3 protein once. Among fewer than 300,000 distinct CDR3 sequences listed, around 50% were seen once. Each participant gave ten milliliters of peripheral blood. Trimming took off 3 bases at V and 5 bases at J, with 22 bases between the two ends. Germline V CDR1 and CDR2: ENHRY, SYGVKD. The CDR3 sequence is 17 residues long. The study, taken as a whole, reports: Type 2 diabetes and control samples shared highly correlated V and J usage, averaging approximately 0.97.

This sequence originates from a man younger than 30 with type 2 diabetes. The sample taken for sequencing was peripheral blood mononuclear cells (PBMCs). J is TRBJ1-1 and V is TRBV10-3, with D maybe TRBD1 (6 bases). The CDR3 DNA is TGTGCCATCAGTGATGTGGGACAAAATAGGGGGAGAACTGAAGCTTTCTTT. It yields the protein CAISDVGQNRGRTEAFF.